This passage covers 30 T cell receptor beta chains from one sample sequenced in a study of blood T cell repertoires in COVID-19. Using immunoSEQ multiplex PCR, the repertoire was profiled, and TCRdb retains in-frame clones only, with some absent. This table has 250,000 to 350,000 clones, roughly 88% appearing once. The sequencing input was peripheral blood. The source of these receptors is a woman aged 50 to 60 with active or convalescent COVID-19.

The chain links TRBV30 to TRBJ2-7; tentative D call: TRBD2 (6 bases). Deletions cut 3 bases from V and 7 bases from J, with 16 bases between. Germline-derived CDR1 and CDR2 are GTSNPN and SVGIG (reference sequence). The CDR3 covers 13 residues. The CDR3: CAWSLGMGREQYF. The CDR3 bases are TGTGCCTGGAGCCTAGGGATGGGGAGGGAGCAGTACTTC.

The chain combines TRBV9 with TRBJ2-2; D might be TRBD1 (5 bases). Germline values: CDR1 SGDLS, CDR2 YYNGEE. V was shortened by 7 bases and J by 6 bases, with 13 bases between the two germline ends. There are 13 residues in the CDR3. The DNA for the CDR3 is TGTGCCAGCTCCGACAGATGGCCCGGGGAGCTGTTTTTT. This codes for CASSDRWPGELFF.

On this clone itself: At one of its ends the junction is not consistent with the germline gene, which may arise from a read error. The chain recombines TRBV27 with TRBJ2-1; 15 bases are shared with TRBD2. Germline loops: CDR1 MNHEY, CDR2 SMNVEV (reference sequence). The CDR3 spans 18 residues. The CDR3 loop reads CASSLSGLAGGSYNEQFF. The CDR3 bases are TGTGCCAGCAGTCTATCCGGACTAGCGGGAGGGAGTTACAATGAGCAGTTCTTC.

V is TRBV27 and J is TRBJ1-1; no reliable D call. The CDR3 totals 12 residues. Trimming took off 10 bases at V and 2 bases at J, with 11 bases between the two ends. The germline gives CDR1 MNHEY, CDR2 SMNVEV (reference sequence). The CDR3 protein is CATIAGNTEAFF. The CDR3 DNA follows: TGTGCCACCATCGCGGGTAACACTGAAGCTTTCTTT.

This rearrangement joins TRBV12-3 or TRBV12-4 to TRBJ1-1; no firm D call. The CDR3 is 10 amino acids. V was shortened by 5 bases and J by 4 bases, with 2 bases between the two germline ends. CDR3 in DNA: TGTGCCAGCAGTCGCACTGAAGCTTTCTTT. Residues: CASSRTEAFF.

The rearrangement joins TRBV28 to TRBJ2-7; possible D gene TRBD2, 6 bases. With 3 bases removed from V and 0 bases from J, the gap between germline ends came to 15 bases. The CDR3 runs 16 residues. The germline CDR1 and CDR2 sequences are MDHEN and SYDVKM. This chain's CDR3 is CASSFSLAYPSYEQYF. CDR3 bases: TGTGCCAGCAGTTTCTCGCTAGCGTATCCCTCCTACGAGCAGTACTTC.

The chain combines TRBV7-2 with TRBJ2-1; TRBD2 might be the D (7 bases). Germline CDR1 reads SGHTA; CDR2 reads FQGNSA. The CDR3 consists of 14 residues. Deletions cut 3 bases from V and 9 bases from J, with 15 bases between. The DNA for the CDR3 is TGTGCCAGCAGCTTTGAATGGGGGGGCCGTGAGCAGTTCTTC. This encodes CASSFEWGGREQFF.

The chain is built from TRBV28 and TRBJ2-3, with 10 bases that match TRBD2. This CDR3 region has 16 residues. Germline trimming cut 3 bases from V and 1 base from J; bases unmatched to any gene: 4. Germline CDR1 reads MDHEN; CDR2 reads SYDVKM. Written as DNA, the CDR3 is TGTGCCAGCAGTTTTTTGGGGACTAGCGGCACAGATACGCAGTATTTT. Amino acid sequence: CASSFLGTSGTDTQYF. Full variable domain (rest looked up from reference TRBV28 and TRBJ2-3): DVKVTQSSRYLVKRTGEKVFLECVQDMDHENMFWYRQDPGLGLRLIYFSYDVKMKEKGDIPEGYSVSREKKERFSLILESASTNQTSMYLCASSFLGTSGTDTQYFGPGTRLTVL.

The rearrangement joins TRBV7-9 to TRBJ2-2; 8 nucleotides agree with TRBD2. In germline, CDR1 is SEHNR, CDR2 FQNEAQ (reference sequence). This CDR3 is 15 amino acids long. Unmatched junction bases numbered 5, after V lost 7 bases and J lost 1 base. Here the CDR3 DNA reads TGTGCCAGCACAGCGGGAGAAGGGAACACCGGGGAGCTGTTTTTT. Encoded protein: CASTAGEGNTGELFF. The full variable domain, in which reference TRBV7-9 and TRBJ2-2 provide the parts outside the CDR3, is DTGVSQNPRHKITKRGQNVTFRCDPISEHNRLYWYRQTLGQGPEFLTYFQNEAQLEKSRLLSDRFSAERPKGSFSTLEIQRTEQGDSAMYLCASTAGEGNTGELFFGEGSRLTVL.

CDR3 in amino acids: CASSRKLRGFKPYNEQFF. The CDR3 DNA reads TGTGCCAGCAGCCGAAAGCTCAGGGGATTTAAACCCTACAATGAGCAGTTCTTC. This chain connects TRBV3-1 (or the pseudogene TRBV3-2) to TRBJ2-1, with D possibly being TRBD1 (6 bases). Germline CDR1 reads LGHDT; CDR2 reads YNNKEL (reference sequence). The V and J ends lost 4 bases and 2 bases respectively, with 21 bases between them. This CDR3 is built from 18 residues.

CDR3 residues: CASSLTGEATEAFF. The CDR3 DNA follows: TGTGCCAGCAGTCTTACAGGGGAGGCCACTGAAGCTTTCTTT. The rearrangement uses TRBV28 and TRBJ1-1; 7 bases are shared with TRBD1. Trimming removed 5 bases from V and 4 bases from J; junction bases left unmatched: 7. The CDR3 contains 14 residues. The germline V gene has CDR1 MDHEN and CDR2 SYDVKM.

This chain joins TRBV4-3 and TRBJ2-1, with TRBD2 matching over 11 bases. There are 17 residues in the CDR3. Germline V gene sequence: CDR1 LGHNA, CDR2 YSLEER. With V trimmed by 1 base and J by 8 bases, 10 bases remained unmatched. CDR3 in amino acids: CASSQGVTSGGSDEQFF. The CDR3 DNA reads as TGCGCCAGCAGCCAAGGAGTAACTAGCGGGGGCTCGGATGAGCAGTTCTTC.

The rearrangement links TRBV18 to TRBJ2-7, with D possibly matching TRBD2 (6 bases). Trimming shortened V by 3 bases and J by 1 base, and 16 bases separated the two germline ends. There are 16 residues in the CDR3. Germline V gene lookup returns CDR1 KGHSH and CDR2 LQKENI. The CDR3 bases are TGTGCCAGCTCACCCACCGTCGCTAGCGCGTCCTACGAGCAGTACTTC. Amino acid sequence: CASSPTVASASYEQYF.

The chain employs TRBV10-1 and TRBJ1-2; D is perhaps TRBD1 (6 bases). Germline CDR1 WNHNN, CDR2 SYGVQD (reference sequence). The CDR3 length is 12 residues. V lost 7 bases and J 7 bases, leaving 13 bases between the germline ends. CDR3 coding DNA: TGCGCCAGCATGGGCAGGGGCCCTGGCTACACCTTC. This sequence encodes CASMGRGPGYTF.

V usage is TRBV13 and J usage is TRBJ2-3; 12 bases are shared with TRBD2. CDR1 is PRHDT, CDR2 FYEKMQ, per germline (reference sequence). V lost 5 bases and J lost 1; bases outside the gene matches: 10. The CDR3 is made up of 18 amino acids. The DNA for the CDR3 is TGTGCCAGCAGCCCGTGGACTAGCGGGATCTATGGCACAGATACGCAGTATTTT. It specifies CASSPWTSGIYGTDTQYF. The variable domain in full, completed from reference TRBV13 and TRBJ2-3, reads AAGVIQSPRHLIKEKRETATLKCYPIPRHDTVYWYQQGPGQDPQFLISFYEKMQSDKGSIPDRFSAQQFSDYHSELNMSSLELGDSALYFCASSPWTSGIYGTDTQYFGPGTRLTVL.

This rearrangement joins TRBV5-1 to TRBJ1-1, with D possibly being TRBD1 (5 bases). The V gene's germline CDR1 is SGHRS and CDR2 YFSETQ. Trimming pared 4 bases from V and 9 bases from J, leaving 13 bases between. This CDR3 spans 12 amino acids. The CDR3 coding sequence is TGCGCCAGCAGCGAGGAAGGGGTCAAAGCTTTCTTT. It yields the protein CASSEEGVKAFF.

The rearrangement uses TRBV6-2 or TRBV6-3 and TRBJ2-1; maybe TRBD1 (6 bases). CDR1 is MNHEY and CDR2 is SVGEGT in the germline V gene. V was cut by 2 bases and J by 2 bases, with 10 bases left in between. The length of the CDR3 is 15 residues. The CDR3 region is CASSYTGRTYNEQFF. CDR3 DNA: TGTGCCAGCAGTTACACAGGGAGAACCTACAATGAGCAGTTCTTC.

This clone was picked up one time. V is TRBV7-2 and J is TRBJ1-2; tentative D call: TRBD1 (5 bases). V dropped 0 bases and J dropped 1 base, with 9 bases sitting between them. Germline V gives CDR1 SGHTA, CDR2 FQGNSA. The CDR3 spans 15 residues. The CDR3 region is CASSLAGGINYGYTF. DNA for the CDR3: TGTGCCAGCAGCTTAGCGGGGGGGATTAACTATGGCTACACCTTC.

The CDR3 spells CASSPPTGGHLDTQYF. The CDR3 nucleotides are TGTGCCAGCTCACCCCCTACGGGGGGGCATTTAGATACGCAGTATTTT. The chain couples TRBV18 to TRBJ2-3, with 8 bases lining up with TRBD2. Germline V CDR1 and CDR2: KGHSH, LQKENI. This CDR3 is built from 16 residues. Germline trimming cut 3 bases from V and 5 bases from J; bases unmatched to any gene: 10.

The V and J genes are TRBV7-9 and TRBJ1-5; D might be TRBD1 (5 bases). This CDR3 spans 15 amino acids. Trimming removed 5 bases from V and 4 bases from J, with 15 bases in between. Germline lookup yields CDR1 SEHNR and CDR2 FQNEAQ (reference sequence). DNA of the CDR3: TGTGCCAGCAGCATTGGCTCGGGGGAGAATCAGCCCCAGCATTTT. This sequence encodes CASSIGSGENQPQHF.

V gene TRBV5-1 combines with J gene TRBJ2-1; 8 bases align to TRBD2. The germline V gene encodes CDR1 SGHRS and CDR2 YFSETQ. V shed 4 bases and J 6 bases; nucleotides not matched to a gene: 9. The CDR3 has 15 residues. In nucleotides, the CDR3 is TGCGCCAGCAGCATCCAAGCGGGAGCCGCCAATGAGCAGTTCTTC. Amino acid sequence: CASSIQAGAANEQFF.

This chain connects TRBV5-5 to TRBJ1-2; 7 bases line up with TRBD1. J was trimmed by 0 bases and V by 0 bases; bases with no gene match: 5. CDR3 length: 16 amino acids. Germline V CDR1 and CDR2: SGHKS, YYEKEE (reference sequence). CDR3 sequence (DNA): TGTGCCAGCAGCTTGGTGGAGGGGGCAGCTAACTATGGCTACACCTTC. Translation: CASSLVEGAANYGYTF.

J is TRBJ1-1 and V is TRBV27; D perhaps matches TRBD1 (5 bases). CDR1 is MNHEY and CDR2 is SMNVEV in the germline V gene (reference sequence). The germline V and J ends were trimmed by 6 bases and 0 bases, with 17 bases remaining between them. The CDR3 totals 16 residues. CDR3 sequence: CASSKRQFDMNTEAFF. The CDR3 DNA reads TGTGCCAGCAGCAAAAGACAGTTTGACATGAACACTGAAGCTTTCTTT.

V gene TRBV9 combines with J gene TRBJ1-5, with 7 bases lining up with TRBD1. CDR1 SGDLS and CDR2 YYNGEE come from the germline V gene. Trimming took 3 bases from V and 4 from J; bases not matched to a gene: 4. The CDR3 loop spans 14 amino acids. The CDR3 here is CASSEGTVNQPQHF. The CDR3 DNA follows: TGTGCCAGCAGCGAGGGGACAGTTAATCAGCCCCAGCATTTT. The full variable domain, completed using reference TRBV9 and TRBJ1-5, is DSGVTQTPKHLITATGQRVTLRCSPRSGDLSVYWYQQSLDQGLQFLIQYYNGEERAKGNILERFSAQQFPDLHSELNLSSLELGDSALYFCASSEGTVNQPQHFGDGTRLSIL.

This chain links TRBV27 with TRBJ1-1; 9 positions match TRBD1. CDR3 length: 18 amino acids. Trimming removed 8 bases from V and 0 bases from J; junction bases left unmatched: 16. Germline assignment: CDR1 MNHEY and CDR2 SMNVEV (reference sequence). In DNA, the CDR3 is TGTGCCAGCGGGACAGTCTTACAGGGGGCAAGAATGAACACTGAAGCTTTCTTT. Its translation: CASGTVLQGARMNTEAFF.

V gene TRBV7-8 combines with J gene TRBJ1-6, with a weak D call TRBD1 (6 bases). The CDR3 length is 14 residues. V lost 2 bases to trimming and J lost 4 bases, with 6 bases between them. The germline V gene encodes CDR1 SGHVS and CDR2 FQNEAQ. The CDR3 DNA is TGTGCCAGCAGCTTAACAGGGTATAATTCACCCCTCCACTTT. It is translated as CASSLTGYNSPLHF.

This chain uses TRBV11-2 with TRBJ1-6; 8 bases line up with TRBD1. Looked up from germline, CDR1 is SGHAT and CDR2 is FQNNGV. Trimming took 2 bases from V and 6 from J; bases not matched to a gene: 3. The CDR3 is 15 amino acids. The DNA for the CDR3 is TGTGCCAGCAGCTTACAGGGGGCAATTAATTCACCCCTCCACTTT. Amino acid sequence: CASSLQGAINSPLHF.

The chain couples TRBV27 to TRBJ2-7; possibly TRBD1 for D (6 bases). The V and J ends lost 6 bases and 2 bases respectively, with 17 bases between them. Germline assignment: CDR1 MNHEY and CDR2 SMNVEV (reference sequence). The CDR3 is 15 residues long. Written as DNA, the CDR3 is TGTGCCAGCAGCTTAAACCGGGACATACCCTACGAGCAGTACTTC. Its protein is CASSLNRDIPYEQYF.

The chain couples TRBV30 to TRBJ1-2; a weak D match, TRBD1 (6 bases). The CDR3 is made up of 14 amino acids. V shed 3 bases and J shed 2 bases, with 13 bases lying between them. Germline values: CDR1 GTSNPN, CDR2 SVGIG (reference sequence). The CDR3 DNA follows: TGTGCCTGGAGCAGGGGCGGAACCAACTATGGCTACACCTTC. Its protein product is CAWSRGGTNYGYTF.

A single count supports this clone. The chain links TRBV18 to TRBJ2-5; 10 positions agree with TRBD2. CDR3 length equals 15 residues. Germline CDR1 is KGHSH and CDR2 is LQKENI. Trimming cost V 0 bases and J 3 bases; bases outside gene matches: 1. DNA for the CDR3: TGTGCCAGCTCACCACCCGGACTAGCGGAAGAGACCCAGTACTTC. Translation gives CASSPPGLAEETQYF.